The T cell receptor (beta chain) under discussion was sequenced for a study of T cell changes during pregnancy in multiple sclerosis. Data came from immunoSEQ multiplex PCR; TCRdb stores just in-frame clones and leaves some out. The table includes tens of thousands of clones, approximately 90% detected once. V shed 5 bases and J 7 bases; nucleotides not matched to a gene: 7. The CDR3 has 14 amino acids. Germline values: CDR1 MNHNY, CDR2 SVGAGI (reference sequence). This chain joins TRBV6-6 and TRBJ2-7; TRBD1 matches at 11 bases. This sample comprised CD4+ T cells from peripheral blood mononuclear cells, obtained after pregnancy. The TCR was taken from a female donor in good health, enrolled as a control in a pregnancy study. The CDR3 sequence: CASSKGQGVGEQYF. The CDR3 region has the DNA TGTGCCAGCAGTAAGGGACAGGGGGTAGGGGAGCAGTACTTC.